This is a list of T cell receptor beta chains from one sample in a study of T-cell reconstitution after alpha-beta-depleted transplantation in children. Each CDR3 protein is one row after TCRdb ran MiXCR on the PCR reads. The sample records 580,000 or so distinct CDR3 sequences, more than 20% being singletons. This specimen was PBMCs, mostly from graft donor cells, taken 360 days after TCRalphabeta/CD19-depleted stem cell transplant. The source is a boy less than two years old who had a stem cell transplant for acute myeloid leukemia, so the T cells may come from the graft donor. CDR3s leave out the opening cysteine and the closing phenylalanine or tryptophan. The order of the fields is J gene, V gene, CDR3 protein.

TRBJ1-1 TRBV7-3 ASSLTVTGGPQGEAF
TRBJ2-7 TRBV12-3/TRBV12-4 ASSSGTGTYEQY
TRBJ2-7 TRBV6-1 ASSRLAGSYEQY
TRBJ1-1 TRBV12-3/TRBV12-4 ASSLIRGGNTEAF
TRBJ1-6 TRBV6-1 ASSRPRGENSPLH
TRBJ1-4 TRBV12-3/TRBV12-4 ASSFRGRLSNEKLF
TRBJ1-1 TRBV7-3 ASSLGQLLNTEAF
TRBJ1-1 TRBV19 AANAGFDTEAF
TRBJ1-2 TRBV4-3 ASSRGFDYGYT
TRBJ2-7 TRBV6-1 ASRRTGEPSYEQY
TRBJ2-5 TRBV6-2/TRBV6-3 ASKTEQETQY
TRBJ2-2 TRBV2 ASRESFTGELF
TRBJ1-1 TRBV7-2 ASSLSSGQTEAF
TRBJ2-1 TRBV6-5 ASSSPGASGGAEQF
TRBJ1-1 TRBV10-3 AISEGVGATGRDEAF
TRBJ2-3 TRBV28 ASLGLSTDTQY
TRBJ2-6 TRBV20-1 SAPRVLGANVLT
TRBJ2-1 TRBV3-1 ASSLVWGGRHNEQF
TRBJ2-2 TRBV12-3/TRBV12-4 ASSIGTAGELF
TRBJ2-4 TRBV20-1 SARPPAGTLHKNIQY
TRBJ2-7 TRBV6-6 ASSAGLSYEQY
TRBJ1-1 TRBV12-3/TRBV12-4 ASPLNWGYEAF
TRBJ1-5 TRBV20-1 SASHDRGSNQPQH
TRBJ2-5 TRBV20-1 SARAWDSQETQY
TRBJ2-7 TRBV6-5 ASSYQKRGVYEQY
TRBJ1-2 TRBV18 ASSPSTGSYGYT
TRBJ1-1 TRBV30 AWSWAPVRTEAF
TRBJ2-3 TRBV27 ASSLLDTTDTQY
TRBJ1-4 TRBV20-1 SARDGGLGEKLF
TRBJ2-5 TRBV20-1 SAREKWGGYKGETQY
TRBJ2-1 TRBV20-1 SARLAGAYNEQF
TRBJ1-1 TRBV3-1 ASSQDRRQNTEAF
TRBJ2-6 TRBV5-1 ASSLLLSGANVLT
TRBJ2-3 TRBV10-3 AINRDTSMDTQY
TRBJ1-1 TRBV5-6 ASSLGTAGNTEAF
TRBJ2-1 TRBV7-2 ASSLAGELGNEQF
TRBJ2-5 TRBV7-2 ASSLRASDQETQY
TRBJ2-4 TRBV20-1 SARIGTGNY
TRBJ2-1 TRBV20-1 SARDPTGRLQNEQF
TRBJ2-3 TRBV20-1 SARRTSADTQY
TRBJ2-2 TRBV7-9 ASSLLSVTGELF
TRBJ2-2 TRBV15 ATSIPGRSTGELF